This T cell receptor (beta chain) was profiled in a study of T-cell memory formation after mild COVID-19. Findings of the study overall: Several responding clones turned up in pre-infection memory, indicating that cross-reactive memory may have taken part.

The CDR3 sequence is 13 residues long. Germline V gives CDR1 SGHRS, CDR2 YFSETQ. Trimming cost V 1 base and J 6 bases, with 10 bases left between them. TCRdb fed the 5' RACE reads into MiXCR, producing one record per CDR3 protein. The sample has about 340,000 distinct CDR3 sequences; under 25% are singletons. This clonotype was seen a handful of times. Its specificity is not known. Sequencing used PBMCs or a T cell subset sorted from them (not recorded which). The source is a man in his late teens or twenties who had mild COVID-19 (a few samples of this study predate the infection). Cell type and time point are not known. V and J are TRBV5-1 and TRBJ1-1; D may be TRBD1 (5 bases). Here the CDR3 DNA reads TGCGCCAGCAGCTTGAGGGGACGAGCTGAAGCTTTCTTT. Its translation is CASSLRGRAEAFF.